Listed here is a single TCR beta chain. Its cognate antigen is unknown. These data come from a study of cytomegalovirus exposure and HLA in healthy donors. At the level of the study: A subsequent analysis stated that the roughly 130 validation repertoires were run on the same platform as the approximately 700 first-cohort repertoires.

The repertoire was sequenced with immunoSEQ multiplex PCR; TCRdb's copy has only in-frame clones and lacks some. The data contain tens of thousands of clones, 95% to 97% of them singletons. General observations from the study: The listing of fewer than 200 TCR beta chains classed them as cytomegalovirus-associated. The study found most TCR sequences rare, yet found some public TCRs in many donors.

The study drew the donors from its approximately 120-subject validation cohort, separate from the approximately 670-subject first cohort. Sequenced: PBMCs. The receptor was derived from a man aged 18 to 29 in good health and CMV-seronegative.

CDR3: CASSQDRAAGEQFF. CDR3 nucleotide sequence: TGCGCCAGCAGCCAAGATCGAGCGGCCGGAGAGCAGTTCTTC. The chain joins TRBV4-1 to TRBJ2-1, with D tentatively TRBD2 (5 bases). CDR3 length: 14 residues. CDR1 and CDR2 from the germline V gene are MGHRA and YSYEKL. V was pared by 0 bases and J by 10 bases, with 13 bases between.